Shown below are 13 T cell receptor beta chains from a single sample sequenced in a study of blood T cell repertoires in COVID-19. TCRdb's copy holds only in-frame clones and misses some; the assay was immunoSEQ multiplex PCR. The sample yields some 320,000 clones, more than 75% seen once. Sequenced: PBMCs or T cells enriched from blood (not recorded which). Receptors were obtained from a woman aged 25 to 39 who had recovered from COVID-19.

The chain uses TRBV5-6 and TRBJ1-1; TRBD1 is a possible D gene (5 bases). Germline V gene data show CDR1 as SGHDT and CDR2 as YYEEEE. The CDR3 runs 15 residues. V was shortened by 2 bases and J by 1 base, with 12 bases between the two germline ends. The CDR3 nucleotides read TGTGCCAGCAGCTTTTTGGGGGAGGCGAACACTGAAGCTTTCTTT. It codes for CASSFLGEANTEAFF.

Here the CDR3 reads CASSPGTGLPYNEQFF. The CDR3 bases are TGTGCCAGCTCACCCGGGACAGGGCTTCCCTACAATGAGCAGTTCTTC. The genes are TRBV18 and TRBJ2-1, with TRBD1 matching over 9 bases. Germline V gene sequence: CDR1 KGHSH, CDR2 LQKENI. V gave up 3 bases and J gave up 2 bases; unmatched junction bases: 5. This CDR3 has 16 residues.

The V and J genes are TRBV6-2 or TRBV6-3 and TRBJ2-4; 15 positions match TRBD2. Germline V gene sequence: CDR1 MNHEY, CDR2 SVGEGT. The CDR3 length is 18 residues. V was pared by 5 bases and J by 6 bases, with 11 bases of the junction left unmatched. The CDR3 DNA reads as TGTGCCAGCAGTAGGGGACTAGCGGGGGGTTTCGTTTCAAACATTCAGTACTTC. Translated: CASSRGLAGGFVSNIQYF.

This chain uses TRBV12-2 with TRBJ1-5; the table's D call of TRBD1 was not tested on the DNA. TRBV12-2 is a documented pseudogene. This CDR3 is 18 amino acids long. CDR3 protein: CASRPKWRGRLEVQPQHF. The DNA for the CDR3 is TGTGCAAGTCGCCCGAAATGGAGGGGGCGATTGGAGGTTCAGCCCCAGCATTTT.

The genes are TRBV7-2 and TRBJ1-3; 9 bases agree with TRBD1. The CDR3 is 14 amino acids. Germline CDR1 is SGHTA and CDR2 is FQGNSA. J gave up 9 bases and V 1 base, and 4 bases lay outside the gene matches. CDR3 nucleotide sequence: TGTGCCAGCAGCTTAGAAGGGACAGGGACCACCATATATTTT. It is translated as CASSLEGTGTTIYF.

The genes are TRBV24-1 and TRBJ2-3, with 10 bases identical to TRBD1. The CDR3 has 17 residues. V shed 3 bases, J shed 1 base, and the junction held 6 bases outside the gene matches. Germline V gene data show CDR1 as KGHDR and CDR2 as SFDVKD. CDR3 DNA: TGTGCCACCAGTGATGCCGGGACAGGGGACGGCACAGATACGCAGTATTTT. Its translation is CATSDAGTGDGTDTQYF.

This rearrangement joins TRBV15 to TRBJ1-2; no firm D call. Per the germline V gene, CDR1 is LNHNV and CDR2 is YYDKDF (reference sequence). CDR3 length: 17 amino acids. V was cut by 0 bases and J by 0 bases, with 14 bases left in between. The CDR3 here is CATSRDSPILANYGYTF. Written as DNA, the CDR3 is TGTGCCACCAGCAGAGATAGTCCGATTTTAGCTAACTATGGCTACACCTTC. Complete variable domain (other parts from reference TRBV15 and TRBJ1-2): DAMVIQNPRYQVTQFGKPVTLSCSQTLNHNVMYWYQQKSSQAPKLLFHYYDKDFNNEADTPDNFQSRRPNTSFCFLDIRSPGLGDTAMYLCATSRDSPILANYGYTFGSGTRLTVV.

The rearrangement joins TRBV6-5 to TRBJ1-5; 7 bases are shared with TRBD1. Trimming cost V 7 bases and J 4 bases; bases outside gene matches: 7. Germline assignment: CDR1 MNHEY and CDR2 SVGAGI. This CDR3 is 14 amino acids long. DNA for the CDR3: TGTGCCAGCAATGTAGGGGGCCGGAATCAGCCCCAGCATTTT. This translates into CASNVGGRNQPQHF.

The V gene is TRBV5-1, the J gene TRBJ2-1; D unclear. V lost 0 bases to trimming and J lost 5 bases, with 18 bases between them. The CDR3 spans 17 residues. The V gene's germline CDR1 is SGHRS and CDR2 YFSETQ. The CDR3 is CASSLGAGPGPDNEQFF. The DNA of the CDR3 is TGCGCCAGCAGCTTGGGCGCAGGTCCTGGGCCCGACAATGAGCAGTTCTTC.

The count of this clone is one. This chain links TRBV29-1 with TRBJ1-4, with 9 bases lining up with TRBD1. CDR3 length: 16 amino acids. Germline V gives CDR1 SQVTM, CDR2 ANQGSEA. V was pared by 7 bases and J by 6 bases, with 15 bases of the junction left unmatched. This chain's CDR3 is CSARTDRGDKYEKLFF. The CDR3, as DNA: TGCAGCGCTAGAACGGACAGGGGAGATAAGTATGAAAAACTGTTTTTT.

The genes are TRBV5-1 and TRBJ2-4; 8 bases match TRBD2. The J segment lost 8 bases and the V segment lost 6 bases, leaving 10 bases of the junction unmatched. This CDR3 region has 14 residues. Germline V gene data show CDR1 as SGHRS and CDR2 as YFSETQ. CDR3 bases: TGCGCCAGCACCACGGGGACTAGTGGGGACATTCAGTACTTC. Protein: CASTTGTSGDIQYF.

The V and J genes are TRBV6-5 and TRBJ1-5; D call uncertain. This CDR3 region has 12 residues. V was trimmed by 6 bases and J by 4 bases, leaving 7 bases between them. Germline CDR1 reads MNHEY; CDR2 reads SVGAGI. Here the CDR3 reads CASRLTNQPQHF. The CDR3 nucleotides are TGTGCCAGCAGACTGACAAATCAGCCCCAGCATTTT.

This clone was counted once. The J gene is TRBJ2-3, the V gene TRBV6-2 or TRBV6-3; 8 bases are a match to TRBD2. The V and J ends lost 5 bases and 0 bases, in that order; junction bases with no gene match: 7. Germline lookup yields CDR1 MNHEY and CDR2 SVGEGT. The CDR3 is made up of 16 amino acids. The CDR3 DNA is TGTGCCAGCAGTAAACGACTAGCGCTTAGCACAGATACGCAGTATTTT. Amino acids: CASSKRLALSTDTQYF.